The 13 T cell receptor beta chains in this list originate from one sample, sequenced in a study of T cells in Graves' hyperthyroidism and ophthalmopathy. Authors of the study amplified TCR beta CDR3 regions from RNA transcripts. The study used the HTBI primer set for a first-round RT-PCR of the TCR CDR3. MiXCR was run by TCRdb on the multiplex PCR reads, yielding one entry per CDR3 protein. This sample has around 600,000 distinct CDR3 sequences; roughly 15% occur once, and the top ten carry around 12%. Sequences were obtained from blood. These receptor sequences come from a woman aged 45-65 years with Graves' ophthalmopathy.

The count of this clonotype is one. J is TRBJ2-7 and V is TRBV5-1; TRBD1 might be the D (6 bases). Germline V gene lookup returns CDR1 SGHRS and CDR2 YFSETQ. The CDR3 consists of 13 residues. The V gene lost 4 bases and the J gene lost 2 bases, with 10 bases spanning the gap. The CDR3 DNA follows: TGCGCCAGCAGCCACGGACAGACCTACGAGCAGTACTTC. Amino acids: CASSHGQTYEQYF.

The sample holds many counts of this clonotype. The chain has TRBV7-9 and TRBJ2-5; TRBD2 matches 8 bases. V shed 7 bases and J 5 bases; nucleotides not matched to a gene: 9. Germline assignment: CDR1 SEHNR and CDR2 FQNEAQ (reference sequence). The CDR3 is made up of 14 amino acids. The CDR3 spells CASNKRELAETQYF. The DNA of the CDR3 is TGTGCCAGCAACAAGCGGGAGTTGGCGGAGACCCAGTACTTC.

The DNA for the CDR3 is TGTGCCAGCTCACCACAGGGACAGAAGAACACTGAAGCTTTCTTT. Translating gives CASSPQGQKNTEAFF. The chain uses TRBV18 and TRBJ1-1; 7 bases fit TRBD1. V gave up 1 base and J gave up 1 base; unmatched junction bases: 3. CDR3 length: 15 residues. The germline V gene encodes CDR1 KGHSH and CDR2 LQKENI. The full variable domain, with the rest looked up from reference TRBV18 and TRBJ1-1, is NAGVMQNPRHLVRRRGQEARLRCSPMKGHSHVYWYRQLPEEGLKFMVYLQKENIIDESGMPKERFSAEFPKEGPSILRIQQVVRGDSAAYFCASSPQGQKNTEAFFGQGTRLTVV.

There are many counts of this clonotype. The chain carries TRBV7-2 and TRBJ2-1, with 7 bases matching TRBD2. The CDR3 totals 14 residues. CDR1 and CDR2 from the germline V gene are SGHTA and FQGNSA. V lost 4 bases, J lost 8 bases, and 8 bases stayed unmatched. The CDR3 DNA follows: TGTGCCAGCAGCTCCCTTGGGCGGGAGTATGAGCAGTTCTTC. It translates to CASSSLGREYEQFF. The whole variable domain, remainder taken from reference TRBV7-2 and TRBJ2-1, is GAGVSQSPSNKVTEKGKDVELRCDPISGHTALYWYRQSLGQGLEFLIYFQGNSAPDKSGLPSDRFSAERTGGSVSTLTIQRTQQEDSAVYLCASSSLGREYEQFFGPGTRLTVL.

The chain employs TRBV4-2 and TRBJ2-1; a possible D gene is TRBD2 (6 bases). Germline assignment: CDR1 LGHNA and CDR2 YNFKEQ. The CDR3 has 15 residues. The germline V and J ends were trimmed by 3 bases and 6 bases, with 15 bases remaining between them. CDR3 sequence (DNA): TGTGCCAGCAGCCAGCCGGGAGTATTTACCAATGAGCAGTTCTTC. The encoded protein is CASSQPGVFTNEQFF.

This clonotype came up a few times. The rearrangement joins TRBV6-1 to TRBJ2-3; no firm D call. Between the trimmed V and J ends, which lost 1 base and 0 bases, there was a span of 8 bases. The germline CDR1 and CDR2 sequences are MNHNS and SASEGT. The CDR3 sequence is 15 residues long. This chain's CDR3 is CASSEELGSTDTQYF. Here the CDR3 DNA reads TGTGCCAGCAGTGAAGAGTTAGGAAGCACAGATACGCAGTATTTT.

The gene calls are TRBV20-1 and TRBJ1-1, with D perhaps TRBD1 (5 bases). This CDR3 contains 13 residues. Per the germline V gene, CDR1 is DFQATT and CDR2 is SNEGSKA (reference sequence). V was trimmed by 6 bases and J by 4 bases, leaving 15 bases between them. The CDR3 bases are TGCAGTGCCATCCGAGGGGCTGGCACTGAAGCTTTCTTT. Its protein product is CSAIRGAGTEAFF.

This clonotype has ten or more counts. J is TRBJ2-3 and V is TRBV7-2; D is unresolved. CDR1 is SGHTA, CDR2 FQGNSA, per germline. V lost 7 bases and J 2 bases, leaving 13 bases between the germline ends. The length of the CDR3 is 14 residues. The CDR3 nucleotides are TGTGCCAGCATGTGGGCAGCAAACACAGATACGCAGTATTTT. This codes for CASMWAANTDTQYF.

This clonotype has a count of ten or more. The genes are TRBV3-1 and TRBJ1-1, with D tentatively TRBD1 (6 bases). CDR3 size: 15 residues. CDR1 is LGHDT and CDR2 is YNNKEL in the germline V gene (reference sequence). Trimming took off 0 bases at V and 1 base at J, with 9 bases between the two ends. In DNA, the CDR3 is TGTGCCAGCAGCCAAGACTGGGGGCCGAACACTGAAGCTTTCTTT. It codes for CASSQDWGPNTEAFF. Together with reference TRBV3-1 and TRBJ1-1, the CDR3 gives the full variable domain: DTAVSQTPKYLVTQMGNDKSIKCEQNLGHDTMYWYKQDSKKFLKIMFSYNNKELIINETVPNRFSPKSPDKAHLNLHINSLELGDSAVYFCASSQDWGPNTEAFFGQGTRLTVV.

The CDR3 spells CASSFTTSGSNTGELFF. The DNA for the CDR3 is TGCGCCAGCAGCTTTACCACTAGCGGGTCGAACACCGGGGAGCTGTTTTTT. The J gene is TRBJ2-2, the V gene TRBV5-1; TRBD2 agrees at 9 bases. After removal of 2 bases from V and 0 bases from J, the junction contained 5 bases not matched to a gene. This CDR3 comprises 17 residues. Germline V gene lookup returns CDR1 SGHRS and CDR2 YFSETQ.

This clonotype showed up just a few times. Written as DNA, the CDR3 is TGTGCCAGCTCACCCCCCCCCGGGCCGGGCTACACCTTC. This codes for CASSPPPGPGYTF. The chain is built from TRBV18 and TRBJ1-2; D not resolved. Germline-derived CDR1 and CDR2 are KGHSH and LQKENI. The germline V and J ends were trimmed by 3 bases and 8 bases, with 13 bases remaining between them. This CDR3 region has 13 residues.

As concerns this clonotype: A junction boundary mismatches the germline segment, possibly from a read error. The chain links TRBV6-9 to TRBJ2-4; weak D call: TRBD1 (5 bases). Gene TRBJ2-1 matches the end of the DNA better, so the J call may be wrong. The CDR3 sequence is 13 residues long. Germline V CDR1 and CDR2: MNHGY, SVAAGI. The CDR3 spells CAISDSGQNIQFF. The CDR3 DNA sequence: TGTGCCATCAGTGATTCAGGGCAAAACATTCAGTTCTTC.

A few counts support this clonotype. The genes are TRBV29-1 and TRBJ2-7; no clear D gene. V was pared by 4 bases and J by 5 bases, with 9 bases between. This CDR3 is built from 11 residues. Germline CDR1 and CDR2: SQVTM and ANQGSEA. CDR3 sequence (DNA): TGCAGCGTTGGGCATGTCCACGAGCAGTACTTC. Protein sequence: CSVGHVHEQYF.